Each of the 2 T cell receptor beta chains below was sequenced from the same sample in a study of shared clonotypes between healthy human individuals. Profiled with immunoSEQ multiplex PCR; TCRdb holds only in-frame clones, not every one. The repertoire consists of some 490,000 clones, with 78% occurring once and the leading ten covering approximately 12%. Material for sequencing was PBMCs. These receptors came from a middle-aged woman in good health. Some clones in this sample may be carry-over from other donors' samples.

This chain uses TRBV5-1 with TRBJ2-1; possibly TRBD2 for D (5 bases). Germline V gene sequence: CDR1 SGHRS, CDR2 YFSETQ. V was cut by 0 bases and J by 6 bases, with 13 bases left in between. This CDR3 has 15 residues. CDR3 sequence reads: CASSLAAGSLNEQFF. CDR3 DNA: TGCGCCAGCAGCTTGGCCGCGGGTAGTCTCAATGAGCAGTTCTTC.

V gene TRBV7-9 combines with J gene TRBJ2-3; TRBD1 aligns across 9 bases. This CDR3 region has 14 residues. Germline V gene data show CDR1 as SEHNR and CDR2 as FQNEAQ (reference sequence). With V trimmed by 1 base and J by 5 bases, 1 base remained unmatched. The CDR3 protein is CASSLDRGRDTQYF. CDR3 bases: TGTGCCAGCAGCTTAGACAGGGGGCGAGATACGCAGTATTTT. Combining the CDR3 with reference TRBV7-9 and TRBJ2-3 gives the whole variable domain DTGVSQNPRHKITKRGQNVTFRCDPISEHNRLYWYRQTLGQGPEFLTYFQNEAQLEKSRLLSDRFSAERPKGSFSTLEIQRTEQGDSAMYLCASSLDRGRDTQYFGPGTRLTVL.